Following are 2 T cell receptor beta chains from one sample sequenced in a study of T-cell reconstitution after alpha-beta-depleted transplantation in children. TCRbeta library preparation incorporated unique molecular identifiers. TCRdb re-called the PCR reads with MiXCR, one entry per CDR3 protein. This sample carries approximately 400,000 distinct CDR3 sequences, about 11% of them seen once, and the ten largest clones take approximately 5%. This material consisted of PBMCs from the stem cell graft donor, taken from the stem cell graft. These receptors came from a human donor who donated a stem cell graft to a child with acute myeloid leukemia.

This clonotype was seen more than once but under ten times. This sequence joins TRBV4-3 and TRBJ2-1; TRBD1 matches at 7 bases. Trimming took 3 bases from V and 5 from J; bases not matched to a gene: 4. The CDR3 has 14 residues. Per the germline V gene, CDR1 is LGHNA and CDR2 is YSLEER. CDR3 DNA: TGCGCCAGCAGCCACTACAGGGGCCACAATGAGCAGTTCTTC. Translation: CASSHYRGHNEQFF.

This clonotype was observed many times. V is TRBV12-3 or TRBV12-4 and J is TRBJ1-2; 9 nucleotides match TRBD1. V trimming: 5 bases; J trimming: 7 bases; junction bases outside the gene matches: 14. This CDR3 has 16 residues. The CDR3 bases are TGTGCCAGCAGTCCGACGGGACAGGGAGAAAAGGGTGGCTACACCTTC. The encoded protein is CASSPTGQGEKGGYTF.